The 18 T cell receptor beta chains presented below share a single source sample, sequenced in a study of blood T cell repertoires in COVID-19. Method: immunoSEQ multiplex PCR; TCRdb's copy keeps in-frame clones and lacks some. In the table there are a few hundred thousand clones, about 88% of which are singletons. The sequencing input was PBMCs or T cells enriched from blood (not recorded which). The receptor source for this set is a woman aged 25 to 39 who had recovered from COVID-19.

The rearrangement links TRBV15 to TRBJ2-7; TRBD2 might be the D (5 bases). The germline V and J ends were trimmed by 2 bases and 0 bases, with 8 bases remaining between them. Germline V lookup: CDR1 LNHNV, CDR2 YYDKDF (reference sequence). This CDR3 contains 14 residues. CDR3: CATSRTRSSYEQYF. The CDR3 DNA reads as TGTGCCACCAGCAGAACTAGGAGCTCCTACGAGCAGTACTTC.

The chain recombines TRBV27 with TRBJ1-6; perhaps TRBD1 as D (5 bases). This CDR3 contains 16 residues. Per germline, CDR1 MNHEY and CDR2 SMNVEV (reference sequence). Trimming shortened V by 1 base and J by 7 bases, and 14 bases separated the two germline ends. CDR3 sequence reads: CASSLLVGGRNSPLHF. In DNA, the CDR3 is TGTGCCAGCAGTTTATTGGTGGGGGGGAGGAATTCACCCCTCCACTTT.

The chain uses TRBV10-3 and TRBJ2-1; the match to TRBD2 covers 11 bases. The CDR3 sequence is 15 residues long. The germline CDR1 and CDR2 sequences are ENHRY and SYGVKD. The trim removed 2 bases at V and 5 bases at J, leaving 2 bases unmatched. CDR3 amino acids: CAISERLAGNNEQFF. The DNA for the CDR3 is TGTGCCATCAGTGAGAGACTAGCGGGAAACAATGAGCAGTTCTTC.

The rearrangement uses TRBV10-3 and TRBJ1-1, with D uncertain. The CDR3 extends over 14 amino acids. V gave up 3 bases and J gave up 4 bases, with 12 bases separating them. CDR1 and CDR2 from the germline V gene are ENHRY and SYGVKD. As DNA, the CDR3 is TGTGCCATCAGTGAACAGTTCTTAGGCACTGAAGCTTTCTTT. It yields the protein CAISEQFLGTEAFF.

The chain carries TRBV2 and TRBJ2-5, with D perhaps TRBD2 (6 bases). The germline V gene has CDR1 SNHLY and CDR2 FYNNEI. Trimming took off 4 bases at V and 4 bases at J, with 16 bases between the two ends. The CDR3 spans 15 residues. CDR3 protein: CASSVPAGRRETQYF. The CDR3 DNA follows: TGTGCCAGCAGTGTGCCTGCTGGGAGGCGAGAGACCCAGTACTTC.

The chain combines TRBV4-1 with TRBJ1-2; TRBD1 agrees at 7 bases. Germline loops: CDR1 MGHRA, CDR2 YSYEKL. J gave up 6 bases and V 0 bases, and 13 bases lay outside the gene matches. This CDR3 has 17 residues. CDR3 bases: TGCGCCAGCAGCCAAGACACCCCAGGGGGGATAGGGGATGGCTACACCTTC. Residues: CASSQDTPGGIGDGYTF.

This CDR3 reads CASSSDSLSGNTIYF. The DNA for the CDR3 is TGTGCCAGCAGCTCGGACAGCCTCTCTGGAAACACCATATATTTT. The chain recombines TRBV11-2 with TRBJ1-3; D possibly corresponds to TRBD1 (6 bases). The CDR3 covers 15 residues. Germline CDR1 and CDR2: SGHAT and FQNNGV. The germline V and J ends were trimmed by 4 bases and 0 bases, with 10 bases remaining between them.

This rearrangement joins TRBV7-8 to TRBJ2-7; 7 nucleotides line up with TRBD1. The CDR3 length is 15 residues. The ends lost 5 bases at V and 0 bases at J; junction bases unmatched: 7. CDR1 is SGHVS and CDR2 is FQNEAQ in the germline V gene. The CDR3 bases are TGTGCCAGCAGCAGGACAGGAAGGTCCTCCTACGAGCAGTACTTC. Amino acids: CASSRTGRSSYEQYF. Combining the CDR3 with reference TRBV7-8 and TRBJ2-7 gives the whole variable domain GAGVSQSPRYKVAKRGQDVALRCDPISGHVSLFWYQQALGQGPEFLTYFQNEAQLDKSGLPSDRFFAERPEGSVSTLKIQRTQQEDSAVYLCASSRTGRSSYEQYFGPGTRLTVT.

The chain combines TRBV7-9 with TRBJ1-4; D is uncertain. CDR1 and CDR2 from the germline V gene are SEHNR and FQNEAQ (reference sequence). Deletions cut 5 bases from V and 8 bases from J, with 15 bases between. This CDR3 contains 14 residues. The CDR3 nucleotides are TGTGCCAGCAGCCGCGGAGGGTCCGGCGAAAAACTGTTTTTT. Protein: CASSRGGSGEKLFF.

The rearrangement links TRBV29-1 to TRBJ2-2; D remains unclear. The CDR3 length is 13 residues. With 4 bases removed from V and 0 bases from J, the gap between germline ends came to 6 bases. In germline, CDR1 is SQVTM, CDR2 ANQGSEA. This CDR3 reads CSVGVANTGELFF. In DNA, the CDR3 is TGCAGCGTTGGTGTAGCGAACACCGGGGAGCTGTTTTTT.

V usage is TRBV6-5 and J usage is TRBJ1-1; D possibly corresponds to TRBD1 (6 bases). The germline V and J ends were trimmed by 6 bases and 7 bases, with 12 bases remaining between them. Per germline, CDR1 MNHEY and CDR2 SVGAGI. This CDR3 comprises 12 residues. Here the CDR3 reads CASRLGTYEAFF. The DNA of the CDR3 is TGTGCCAGCAGGCTCGGGACATATGAAGCTTTCTTT.

As concerns this clone: The same CDR3 is also encoded by other DNA sequences in this sample. V and J are TRBV6-6 and TRBJ1-1; no clear D gene. The CDR3 loop spans 13 amino acids. Germline V gives CDR1 MNHNY, CDR2 SVGAGI (reference sequence). Trimming pared 6 bases from V and 1 base from J, leaving 9 bases between. CDR3 amino acids: CASSPVSNTEAFF. The CDR3 DNA follows: TGTGCCAGCAGCCCGGTCTCGAACACTGAAGCTTTCTTT.

The chain recombines TRBV6-5 with TRBJ2-1; 12 bases match TRBD2. The length of the CDR3 is 15 residues. The trim removed 6 bases at V and 4 bases at J, leaving 4 bases unmatched. CDR1 is MNHEY, CDR2 SVGAGI, per germline. The CDR3 spells CASRPTSGSYNEQFF. The CDR3 DNA reads TGTGCCAGCAGACCGACTAGCGGGAGTTACAATGAGCAGTTCTTC.

The chain employs TRBV7-8 and TRBJ2-3, with 8 positions matching TRBD2. This CDR3 is built from 14 residues. With V trimmed by 1 base and J by 5 bases, 2 bases remained unmatched. Looked up from germline, CDR1 is SGHVS and CDR2 is FQNEAQ. CDR3 protein: CASSLGGGRDTQYF. The DNA of the CDR3 is TGTGCCAGCAGCTTAGGCGGGGGGAGAGATACGCAGTATTTT.

V and J are TRBV5-1 and TRBJ2-1; D gene uncertain. The CDR3 spans 14 residues. Germline values: CDR1 SGHRS, CDR2 YFSETQ. The V end lost 7 bases, the J end lost 5 bases, and 16 bases lay between the germline ends. CDR3 DNA sequence: TGCGCCAGCCAAAGAGGATGGAGAAACAATGAGCAGTTCTTC. This sequence encodes CASQRGWRNNEQFF.

The V gene is TRBV29-1, the J gene TRBJ1-2, with TRBD1 identical over 8 bases. Germline V gene data show CDR1 as SQVTM and CDR2 as ANQGSEA. V lost 4 bases to trimming and J lost 3 bases; unmatched junction nucleotides: 7. This CDR3 is built from 14 residues. The CDR3 sequence is CSVAWGTGDYGYTF. In DNA form, the CDR3 reads TGCAGCGTTGCGTGGGGGACAGGAGACTATGGCTACACCTTC. The variable domain in full, completed from reference TRBV29-1 and TRBJ1-2, reads SAVISQKPSRDICQRGTSLTIQCQVDSQVTMMFWYRQQPGQSLTLIATANQGSEATYESGFVIDKFPISRPNLTFSTLTVSNMSPEDSSIYLCSVAWGTGDYGYTFGSGTRLTVV.

This sequence joins TRBV10-3 and TRBJ2-7; D remains ambiguous. CDR1 ENHRY and CDR2 SYGVKD come from the germline V gene. Trimming took 7 bases from V and 1 from J, leaving 8 bases between them. CDR3 size: 12 residues. DNA of the CDR3: TGTGCCATCATGACACAGTCCTACGAGCAGTACTTC. This codes for CAIMTQSYEQYF.

The rearrangement uses TRBV5-1 and TRBJ2-7, with D perhaps matching TRBD1 (5 bases). Germline CDR1 SGHRS, CDR2 YFSETQ. V lost 0 bases and J 3 bases, leaving 10 bases between the germline ends. There are 14 residues in the CDR3. CDR3 loop: CASSLGGRDYEQYF. Written as DNA, the CDR3 is TGCGCCAGCAGCTTGGGGGGCAGGGACTACGAGCAGTACTTC.